This TCR beta chain was retrieved from a study of neurological immune-mediated disorders. Findings of the study overall: The study found no CDR3 amino acid sequences shared by expanded clones across subjects, suggesting private repertoires in all groups. Phylogenetically, 18 of 34 multiple sclerosis patients' repertoires fell into one related-CDR3 cluster, a possible signature.

For the unsorted libraries, 2 million PBMCs stored at -80 C served as input. Synthesis of cDNA was accomplished via 5'RACE employing 10-nucleotide random UMIs. TCRdb ran MiXCR on the 5' RACE reads and lists one entry per CDR3 protein. The sample lists 55,000 to 75,000 distinct CDR3 sequences, 2% to 2.5% occurring once. This clonotype was seen at least ten times. What it binds is not known. Input material: PBMCs. The receptor's source is a man between 50 and 59 years old with multiple sclerosis.

The CDR3 loop is CSGKRGLSEQYF. The CDR3 nucleotides read TGCAGTGGAAAGCGGGGTCTTTCCGAGCAGTACTTC. The V and J genes are TRBV20-1 and TRBJ2-7; 7 positions match TRBD2. This CDR3 has 12 amino acids. Trimming at V came to 7 bases and at J to 6 bases, leaving 9 bases not matched to a gene. CDR1 DFQATT and CDR2 SNEGSKA come from the germline V gene (reference sequence).